These 16 T cell receptor beta chains share one sample of origin, sequenced in a study of T cell clusters in autoimmune cytopenias. TRB was amplified from about 260 ng of peripheral blood genomic DNA per sample. TRB was amplified by touch-down multiplex PCR, primer pools A and B combined. TCRdb reworked the multiplex PCR reads into one entry per CDR3 protein, no DNA. This table lists fewer than 6,500 distinct CDR3 sequences. These data were also filed under a second study, of T cell repertoires in aging, cancer and after chemotherapy.

The sequenced sample consisted of peripheral blood. These receptor sequences come from a human donor in good health.

The chain has TRBV11-2 and TRBJ2-7; the D call of TRBD1 rests on TCRdb alone, since no DNA is present to check it. The V gene's germline CDR1 is SGHAT and CDR2 FQNNGV. The CDR3 spans 14 residues. The chain's CDR3 is CASSVRDTSYEQYF.

J is TRBJ1-1 and V is TRBV15. The CDR3 is made up of 12 amino acids. Germline CDR1 LNHNV, CDR2 YYDKDF (reference sequence). CDR3: CATSTRDGEAFF.

The chain has TRBV7-6 and TRBJ2-2. Per the germline V gene, CDR1 is SGHVS and CDR2 is FNYEAQ. CDR3 length equals 12 residues. This chain's CDR3 is CASSLSPGELFF. The full variable domain, in which reference TRBV7-6 and TRBJ2-2 provide the parts outside the CDR3, is GAGVSQSPRYKVTKRGQDVALRCDPISGHVSLYWYRQALGQGPEFLTYFNYEAQQDKSGLPNDRFSAERPEGSISTLTIQRTEQRDSAMYRCASSLSPGELFFGEGSRLTVL.

According to its frequency, this clonotype is medium-sized. The chain carries TRBV19 and TRBJ2-7. The germline V gene has CDR1 LNHDA and CDR2 SQIVND (reference sequence). This CDR3 has 15 residues. CDR3 residues: CASSTHRQSSYEQYF.

The gene calls are TRBV6-5 and TRBJ2-3; TCRdb gives TRBD1 as the D gene, but with no DNA this cannot be confirmed. Germline V CDR1 and CDR2: MNHEY, SVGAGI. This CDR3 spans 14 amino acids. The CDR3 sequence: CASSRDRDTDTQYF.

The chain combines TRBV5-1 with TRBJ2-1; TCRdb reports TRBD2, a call that lacks DNA to check it against. Germline CDR1 is SGHRS and CDR2 is YFSETQ. This CDR3 is 13 amino acids long. The CDR3 sequence: CASSLGLTDEQFF.

The V call is TRBV12-3 or TRBV12-4, the J call TRBJ2-1; the TRBD1 assignment by TCRdb is unverifiable without DNA. This CDR3 has 14 amino acids. This chain's CDR3 is CASSLEWPGDEQFF.

The chain uses TRBV6-5 and TRBJ2-5; without DNA, the TCRdb call of TRBD1 cannot be checked. The CDR3 sequence is 16 residues long. CDR1 MNHEY and CDR2 SVGAGI come from the germline V gene. The CDR3 loop reads CASTPGATRIQETQYF.

This chain joins TRBV7-2 and TRBJ1-2; lacking DNA, the TRBD1 call made by TCRdb goes unchecked. There are 13 residues in the CDR3. The germline gives CDR1 SGHTA, CDR2 FQGNSA. Here the CDR3 reads CASRRQGNYGYTF.

The gene calls are TRBV19 and TRBJ2-5; TCRdb calls TRBD1, which cannot be checked without DNA. CDR1 and CDR2 (germline): LNHDA, SQIVND (reference sequence). This CDR3 region has 15 residues. The CDR3 sequence is CASSLFSGGQETQYF.

V usage is TRBV18 and J usage is TRBJ1-4. The CDR3 is 13 amino acids. Germline CDR1 reads KGHSH; CDR2 reads LQKENI. CDR3 in amino acids: CASSPHSGEKLFF. The full variable domain, with the rest looked up from reference TRBV18 and TRBJ1-4, is NAGVMQNPRHLVRRRGQEARLRCSPMKGHSHVYWYRQLPEEGLKFMVYLQKENIIDESGMPKERFSAEFPKEGPSILRIQQVVRGDSAAYFCASSPHSGEKLFFGSGTQLSVL.

The V call is TRBV6-1, the J call TRBJ2-7; TCRdb picks TRBD1, but there is no DNA to check that call. The CDR3 runs to 15 residues. CDR1 is MNHNS, CDR2 SASEGT, per germline. CDR3 loop: CASSVSGQGSYEQYF.

The J gene is TRBJ1-4, the V gene TRBV7-9; the TCRdb call, TRBD1, lacks DNA for checking. Germline V lookup: CDR1 SEHNR, CDR2 FQNEAQ (reference sequence). CDR3 length equals 12 residues. The CDR3 loop is CASSRQGEKLFF.

This clonotype counts as medium-sized by frequency. V gene TRBV19 combines with J gene TRBJ2-7; there is no DNA to check the TCRdb D call of TRBD1. CDR3 length equals 15 residues. Germline-derived CDR1 and CDR2 are LNHDA and SQIVND (reference sequence). CDR3 region: CASSIAGTLTYEQYF. The full variable domain, rest sourced from reference TRBV19 and TRBJ2-7, is DGGITQSPKYLFRKEGQNVTLSCEQNLNHDAMYWYRQDPGQGLRLIYYSQIVNDFQKGDIAEGYSVSREKKESFPLTVTSAQKNPTAFYLCASSIAGTLTYEQYFGPGTRLTVT.

CDR3 amino acids: CASSPKAADLPEQYF. The V call is TRBV12-3 or TRBV12-4, the J call TRBJ2-7. The CDR3 totals 15 residues.

The rearrangement links TRBV5-6 to TRBJ2-1; the D gene TCRdb calls, TRBD2, cannot be checked with no DNA. CDR1 is SGHDT and CDR2 is YYEEEE in the germline V gene. The CDR3 length is 15 residues. This CDR3 is CASRPTSGRANEQFF. The full variable domain, its missing parts supplied by reference TRBV5-6 and TRBJ2-1, is DAGVTQSPTHLIKTRGQQVTLRCSPKSGHDTVSWYQQALGQGPQFIFQYYEEEERQRGNFPDRFSGHQFPNYSSELNVNALLLGDSALYLCASRPTSGRANEQFFGPGTRLTVL.